Below, 5 T cell receptor beta chains from the same sample are listed, as sequenced in a study of T cell changes during pregnancy in multiple sclerosis. TCRdb's table, derived via immunoSEQ multiplex PCR, lists solely in-frame clones and lacks some. The data show tens of thousands of clones, 94% seen once. Sequencing used peripheral blood, obtained after pregnancy. These receptor sequences come from a female donor in good health, enrolled as a control in a pregnancy study.

The rearrangement uses TRBV5-1 and TRBJ2-3; TRBD2 agrees at 8 bases. CDR1 and CDR2 (germline): SGHRS, YFSETQ. V trimming: 7 bases; J trimming: 2 bases; junction bases outside the gene matches: 6. The CDR3 extends over 14 amino acids. The CDR3 nucleotides read TGCGCCAGCCGAGCGGGAGCCGTCACAGATACGCAGTATTTT. Amino acids: CASRAGAVTDTQYF.

The V gene is TRBV7-9, the J gene TRBJ2-5; TRBD1 aligns across 9 bases. The CDR3 extends over 14 amino acids. From germline, CDR1 is SEHNR and CDR2 FQNEAQ (reference sequence). After removal of 5 bases from V and 5 bases from J, the junction contained 6 bases not matched to a gene. DNA for the CDR3: TGTGCCAGCAGCCGAGACAGGGGGAGGGAGACCCAGTACTTC. This translates into CASSRDRGRETQYF.

This chain joins TRBV28 and TRBJ2-1; 12 bases are shared with TRBD2. CDR1 and CDR2 from the germline V gene are MDHEN and SYDVKM. V lost 2 bases, J lost 1 base, and 6 bases stayed unmatched. The CDR3 contains 18 residues. CDR3 sequence: CASSLLGLAGGSYNEQFF. CDR3 sequence (DNA): TGTGCCAGCAGTTTACTAGGGCTAGCGGGAGGGTCCTACAATGAGCAGTTCTTC.

This rearrangement joins TRBV19 to TRBJ1-1; the D gene is possibly TRBD1 (6 bases). Germline-derived CDR1 and CDR2 are LNHDA and SQIVND (reference sequence). Trimming took off 2 bases at V and 4 bases at J, with 11 bases between the two ends. This CDR3 has 14 residues. Here the CDR3 DNA reads TGTGCCAGTAGTATACAAAGGGGGGGCACTGAAGCTTTCTTT. Its protein product is CASSIQRGGTEAFF.

This rearrangement joins TRBV6-1 to TRBJ2-7; TRBD2 matches 12 bases. J lost 6 bases, V lost 5 bases, and 5 bases had no gene match. This CDR3 has 14 residues. The germline CDR1 and CDR2 sequences are MNHNS and SASEGT. CDR3 sequence: CASSTTSGSSEQYF. DNA of the CDR3: TGTGCCAGCAGTACGACTAGCGGGAGTAGCGAGCAGTACTTC.